This TCR beta chain was sequenced for a study of shared clonotypes between healthy human individuals. Germline assignment: CDR1 MNHEY and CDR2 SVGAGI. Trimming removed 0 bases at V and 8 bases at J, with 10 bases between. This CDR3 region has 13 residues. Some clones are missing from TCRdb's copy, which holds only in-frame ones; the method was immunoSEQ multiplex PCR. The repertoire consists of approximately 640,000 clones, with around 72% occurring once and the leading ten covering approximately 1.8%. This TCR was recovered from a woman aged 25-40 years in good health. Sequenced input: memory CD4+ T cells sorted from blood. Described subset: CD45RA-negative fraction. The chain recombines TRBV6-5 with TRBJ1-2; D is unresolved. The CDR3 nucleotides are TGTGCCAGCAGTTACTCGACGTCTATGGGCTACACCTTC. It yields the protein CASSYSTSMGYTF.